One and the same sample provided the 30 T cell receptor beta chains below, sequenced in a study of cytomegalovirus exposure and HLA in healthy donors. Primers for the PCR totalled 60 Vbeta and 13 Jbeta. TCRdb's table, derived via immunoSEQ multiplex PCR, lists solely in-frame clones and lacks some. Its table records around 140,000 clones. The sample taken for sequencing was PBMCs. These receptor sequences come from a woman between 40 and 50 years old in good health and CMV-seropositive.

The chain recombines TRBV28 with TRBJ1-3; D is unclear. This CDR3 contains 14 residues. Germline values: CDR1 MDHEN, CDR2 SYDVKM. Trimming took off 10 bases at V and 0 bases at J, with 13 bases between the two ends. DNA of the CDR3: TGTGCCACCCCTGGAGGACGCTCTGGAAACACCATATATTTT. It translates to CATPGGRSGNTIYF.

V is TRBV25-1 and J is TRBJ1-2; 7 bases agree with TRBD1. Germline loops: CDR1 MGHDK, CDR2 SYGVNS. CDR3 length: 17 residues. Unmatched junction bases numbered 15, after V lost 0 bases and J lost 8 bases. The CDR3 DNA is TGTGCCAGCAGTGAATATATGGTACAGGGGAGCTCGGGCGGCTACACCTTC. Translated: CASSEYMVQGSSGGYTF.

The rearrangement links TRBV4-3 to TRBJ2-2; TRBD1 matches 12 bases. Germline V gene sequence: CDR1 LGHNA, CDR2 YSLEER. With V trimmed by 1 base and J by 6 bases, 12 bases remained unmatched. The CDR3 is made up of 19 amino acids. CDR3 region: CASSQVTGTGGARAGELFF. The CDR3, as DNA: TGCGCCAGCAGCCAAGTCACCGGGACAGGGGGCGCTCGGGCCGGGGAGCTGTTTTTT.

The chain carries TRBV27 and TRBJ2-1; tentatively, D is TRBD2 (6 bases). The germline V gene has CDR1 MNHEY and CDR2 SMNVEV (reference sequence). The CDR3 spans 15 residues. The V end lost 3 bases, the J end lost 9 bases, and 18 bases lay between the germline ends. Here the CDR3 reads CASSFDTTRQIEQFF. In nucleotides, the CDR3 is TGTGCCAGCAGTTTCGACACGACTAGGCAGATTGAGCAGTTCTTC.

The V gene is TRBV9, the J gene TRBJ1-2; D remains ambiguous. Germline assignment: CDR1 SGDLS and CDR2 YYNGEE. Trimming removed 0 bases from V and 0 bases from J, with 6 bases in between. The CDR3 is 14 residues long. The CDR3 bases are TGTGCCAGCAGCGTAGGCGGAACTAACTATGGCTACACCTTC. Protein sequence: CASSVGGTNYGYTF.

The V call is TRBV19, the J call TRBJ2-5, with TRBD2 matching 16 bases. Germline-derived CDR1 and CDR2 are LNHDA and SQIVND (reference sequence). With V trimmed by 4 bases and J by 4 bases, 9 bases remained unmatched. The CDR3 spans 18 residues. CDR3 bases: TGTGCCAGTAGTACTTCCGGGACTAGCGGGAGGGGAGGAGAGACCCAGTACTTC. It yields the protein CASSTSGTSGRGGETQYF.

CDR3 coding DNA: TGTGCCAGTAGTACCCTAGCGGGGATAGGAGCCGAGCAGTACTTC. Protein product: CASSTLAGIGAEQYF. The rearrangement uses TRBV19 and TRBJ2-7, with 9 bases identical to TRBD2. Germline-derived CDR1 and CDR2 are LNHDA and SQIVND (reference sequence). The CDR3 is 15 residues long. The trim removed 4 bases at V and 6 bases at J, leaving 10 bases unmatched.

This chain uses TRBV6-6 with TRBJ1-5; perhaps TRBD1 as D (5 bases). The CDR3 has 14 residues. From germline, CDR1 is MNHNY and CDR2 SVGAGI (reference sequence). The V end was cut by 6 bases, the J end by 3 bases, with 12 bases between. For the CDR3, the DNA is TGTGCCAGCAGACCAGACAGTTACAATCAGCCCCAGCATTTT. Protein: CASRPDSYNQPQHF.

The chain links TRBV9 to TRBJ2-3; 8 bases map to TRBD1. The V and J ends lost 3 bases and 5 bases, in that order; junction bases with no gene match: 14. The germline CDR1 and CDR2 sequences are SGDLS and YYNGEE. The CDR3 is made up of 17 amino acids. The CDR3 coding sequence is TGTGCCAGCAGCGAGGTCCCACAGGGGGTCACAGGAGATACGCAGTATTTT. Amino acid sequence: CASSEVPQGVTGDTQYF.

The chain uses TRBV5-6 and TRBJ2-7; 7 bases match TRBD2. This CDR3 has 15 amino acids. V trimming: 2 bases; J trimming: 3 bases; junction bases outside the gene matches: 8. Germline lookup yields CDR1 SGHDT and CDR2 YYEEEE. CDR3 bases: TGTGCCAGCAGCTTCTGGGTGGGAGGGTACTACGAGCAGTACTTC. Protein: CASSFWVGGYYEQYF.

The genes are TRBV5-4 and TRBJ2-7; 10 bases fit TRBD2. Germline CDR1 and CDR2: SGHNT and YYREEE (reference sequence). This CDR3 contains 15 residues. V was pared by 3 bases and J by 2 bases, with 5 bases of the junction left unmatched. The CDR3 bases are TGTGCCAGCAGCTCCGGGACTAGCGCAACCTACGAGCAGTACTTC. Translated, it gives CASSSGTSATYEQYF.

The rearrangement joins TRBV5-6 to TRBJ2-7; TRBD2 matches at 10 bases. Germline CDR1 and CDR2: SGHDT and YYEEEE. The CDR3 covers 16 residues. V trimming: 4 bases; J trimming: 4 bases; junction bases outside the gene matches: 11. The CDR3 reads CASSGTGLAEGYEQYF. Here the CDR3 DNA reads TGTGCCAGCAGCGGTACCGGACTAGCGGAGGGGTACGAGCAGTACTTC. Full variable domain (outside the CDR3, taken from reference TRBV5-6 and TRBJ2-7): DAGVTQSPTHLIKTRGQQVTLRCSPKSGHDTVSWYQQALGQGPQFIFQYYEEEERQRGNFPDRFSGHQFPNYSSELNVNALLLGDSALYLCASSGTGLAEGYEQYFGPGTRLTVT.

This CDR3 reads CASSPGTTSGTGELFF. The CDR3 DNA sequence: TGTGCCAGCAGCCCCGGGACAACATCGGGGACCGGGGAGCTGTTTTTT. The chain uses TRBV5-4 and TRBJ2-2; TRBD1 might be the D (6 bases). The germline V and J ends were trimmed by 4 bases and 5 bases, with 18 bases remaining between them. Germline values: CDR1 SGHNT, CDR2 YYREEE (reference sequence). The CDR3 contains 16 residues.

The chain has TRBV19 and TRBJ2-1; 12 nucleotides agree with TRBD2. CDR1 is LNHDA and CDR2 is SQIVND in the germline V gene (reference sequence). Trimming at V came to 1 base and at J to 5 bases, leaving 9 bases not matched to a gene. This CDR3 has 18 residues. This CDR3 is CASSIGLAGGPLDNEQFF. CDR3 DNA: TGTGCCAGTAGTATAGGGCTAGCGGGAGGGCCCTTGGACAATGAGCAGTTCTTC.

The rearrangement joins TRBV13 to TRBJ2-7, with 11 positions matching TRBD1. CDR1 is PRHDT and CDR2 is FYEKMQ in the germline V gene (reference sequence). The CDR3 is 16 residues long. The ends lost 5 bases at V and 3 bases at J; junction bases unmatched: 9. The CDR3 region is CASSPGQGAGLYEQYF. CDR3 bases: TGTGCCAGCAGCCCAGGACAGGGGGCTGGCCTCTACGAGCAGTACTTC.

The chain is built from TRBV11-2 and TRBJ2-5; D possibly corresponds to TRBD1 (5 bases). Germline V gene data show CDR1 as SGHAT and CDR2 as FQNNGV. V was cut by 2 bases and J by 5 bases, with 12 bases left in between. The CDR3 covers 14 residues. CDR3 protein: CASSLRQGIETQYF. The CDR3 nucleotides read TGTGCCAGCAGCTTAAGGCAGGGTATTGAGACCCAGTACTTC.

The chain uses TRBV6-5 and TRBJ2-5; TRBD1 matches at 9 bases. The better agreement between TRBJ2-7 and the DNA end casts doubt on the J call. There are 16 residues in the CDR3. Germline CDR1 reads MNHEY; CDR2 reads SVGAGI. CDR3 residues: CASSYSFAGQGYEQYF. Written as DNA, the CDR3 is TGTGCCAGCAGTTACTCCTTTGCGGGACAGGGTTACGAGCAGTACTTC.

The genes are TRBV10-3 and TRBJ2-3; maybe TRBD2 (6 bases). The ends were cut back, 9 bases at V and 5 bases at J, with 21 bases in the middle. Germline-derived CDR1 and CDR2 are ENHRY and SYGVKD. There are 15 residues in the CDR3. The CDR3 loop is CAIQRGGLMEDTQYF. CDR3 sequence (DNA): TGTGCCATTCAGCGTGGAGGACTAATGGAAGATACGCAGTATTTT.

V gene TRBV19 combines with J gene TRBJ2-3, with TRBD2 matching 7 bases. With V trimmed by 8 bases and J by 1 base, 12 bases remained unmatched. Germline V gene data show CDR1 as LNHDA and CDR2 as SQIVND (reference sequence). The CDR3 sequence is 16 residues long. CDR3 amino acids: CASSKRAGLGTDTQYF. CDR3 bases: TGTGCCAGTTCTAAGAGAGCGGGATTAGGCACAGATACGCAGTATTTT.

This rearrangement joins TRBV7-8 to TRBJ2-1; TRBD1 might be the D (5 bases). CDR3 length equals 16 residues. The V and J ends lost 6 bases and 4 bases respectively, with 19 bases between them. In germline, CDR1 is SGHVS, CDR2 FQNEAQ. The CDR3 spells CASRFLDSGTYNEQFF. The CDR3 DNA sequence: TGTGCCAGCAGGTTTCTTGACAGTGGAACTTACAATGAGCAGTTCTTC.

J is TRBJ1-1 and V is TRBV29-1; TRBD1 aligns across 8 bases. In germline, CDR1 is SQVTM, CDR2 ANQGSEA. Trimming took 6 bases from V and 5 from J; bases not matched to a gene: 8. The CDR3 is 13 amino acids. The CDR3 sequence: CSVYAGGLTEAFF. The CDR3 nucleotides are TGCAGCGTATACGCAGGGGGCTTGACTGAAGCTTTCTTT.

The chain uses TRBV6-1 and TRBJ2-7, with 12 bases identical to TRBD2. Germline assignment: CDR1 MNHNS and CDR2 SASEGT. The V gene end was trimmed by 8 bases and the J gene end by 6 bases; junction bases not matched to a gene: 5. This CDR3 has 13 residues. This CDR3 reads CASLLAGGVEQYF. In nucleotides, the CDR3 is TGTGCCAGCCTACTAGCGGGAGGAGTCGAGCAGTACTTC.

The gene calls are TRBV10-3 and TRBJ2-2; the match to TRBD1 covers 10 bases. This CDR3 comprises 15 residues. Germline trimming cut 5 bases from V and 4 bases from J; bases unmatched to any gene: 4. From germline, CDR1 is ENHRY and CDR2 SYGVKD. In DNA form, the CDR3 reads TGTGCCATCAGTTGGGGACAGGGGAGCACCGGGGAGCTGTTTTTT. It encodes CAISWGQGSTGELFF.

The chain combines TRBV4-3 with TRBJ2-5; no clear D gene. The germline V and J ends were trimmed by 0 bases and 5 bases, with 10 bases remaining between them. The CDR3 has 14 residues. Germline V lookup: CDR1 LGHNA, CDR2 YSLEER. CDR3 loop: CASSQDLRTETQYF. The DNA for the CDR3 is TGCGCCAGCAGCCAAGATCTAAGAACGGAGACCCAGTACTTC.

The chain joins TRBV5-4 to TRBJ2-5; D is perhaps TRBD2 (6 bases). This CDR3 is built from 14 residues. The germline V gene encodes CDR1 SGHNT and CDR2 YYREEE (reference sequence). V was trimmed by 0 bases and J by 5 bases, leaving 11 bases between them. In DNA, the CDR3 is TGTGCCAGCAGCTTGGATAGCGGTTTGGAGACCCAGTACTTC. Translating gives CASSLDSGLETQYF.

V gene TRBV5-4 combines with J gene TRBJ2-1, with D possibly matching TRBD1 (6 bases). CDR1 is SGHNT and CDR2 is YYREEE in the germline V gene (reference sequence). The CDR3 is 13 residues long. The ends were cut back, 6 bases at V and 3 bases at J, with 10 bases in the middle. The CDR3 spells CASTVQGYNEQFF. The CDR3 DNA sequence: TGTGCCAGCACCGTACAGGGCTACAATGAGCAGTTCTTC.

The CDR3 region is CASSIQEGRTDTQYF. Here the CDR3 DNA reads TGTGCCAGTAGTATCCAGGAGGGGCGCACAGATACGCAGTATTTT. The genes are TRBV19 and TRBJ2-3; TRBD2 is a possible D gene (6 bases). This CDR3 has 15 residues. The germline V gene has CDR1 LNHDA and CDR2 SQIVND (reference sequence). V was cut by 3 bases and J by 1 base, with 11 bases left in between.

The chain carries TRBV11-2 and TRBJ1-2, with 9 bases lining up with TRBD1. The CDR3 has 13 residues. Germline V gene lookup returns CDR1 SGHAT and CDR2 FQNNGV. V was clipped by 1 base and J by 7 bases; unmatched bases: 1. The CDR3 loop reads CASSLGQGVGYTF. CDR3 bases: TGTGCCAGCAGCTTAGGACAGGGGGTTGGCTACACCTTC.

The chain recombines TRBV7-3 with TRBJ2-1; perhaps TRBD2 as D (5 bases). Germline V gives CDR1 SGHTA, CDR2 FQGTGA. The CDR3 contains 13 residues. The V gene lost 5 bases and the J gene lost 5 bases, with 10 bases spanning the gap. The CDR3 loop is CASSLTSDNEQFF. The CDR3 coding sequence is TGTGCCAGCAGCCTTACTAGTGACAATGAGCAGTTCTTC.

The chain employs TRBV19 and TRBJ1-5, with D perhaps matching TRBD1 (5 bases). Germline assignment: CDR1 LNHDA and CDR2 SQIVND (reference sequence). The V gene lost 1 base and the J gene lost 4 bases, with 14 bases spanning the gap. The length of the CDR3 is 16 residues. The CDR3 sequence is CASSIGGGLLNQPQHF. The CDR3 nucleotides are TGTGCCAGTAGTATAGGCGGGGGACTTTTGAATCAGCCCCAGCATTTT.